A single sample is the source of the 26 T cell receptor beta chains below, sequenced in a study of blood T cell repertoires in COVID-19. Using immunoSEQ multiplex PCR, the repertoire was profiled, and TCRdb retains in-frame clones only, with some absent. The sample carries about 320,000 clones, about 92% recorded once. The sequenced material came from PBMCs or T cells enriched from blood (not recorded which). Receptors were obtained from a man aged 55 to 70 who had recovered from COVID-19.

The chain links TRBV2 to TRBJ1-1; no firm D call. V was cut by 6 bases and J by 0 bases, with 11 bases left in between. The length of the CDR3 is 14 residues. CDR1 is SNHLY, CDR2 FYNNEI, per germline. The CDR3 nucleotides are TGTGCCAGCAGCTTTGAACTTTTGAACACTGAAGCTTTCTTT. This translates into CASSFELLNTEAFF.

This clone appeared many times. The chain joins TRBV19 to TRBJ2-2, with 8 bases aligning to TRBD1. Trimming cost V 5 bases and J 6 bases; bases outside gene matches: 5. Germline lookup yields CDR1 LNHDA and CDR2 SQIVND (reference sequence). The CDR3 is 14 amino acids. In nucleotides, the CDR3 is TGTGCCAGTAGTTCGGGACAGGAGGCCGGGGAGCTGTTTTTT. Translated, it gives CASSSGQEAGELFF.

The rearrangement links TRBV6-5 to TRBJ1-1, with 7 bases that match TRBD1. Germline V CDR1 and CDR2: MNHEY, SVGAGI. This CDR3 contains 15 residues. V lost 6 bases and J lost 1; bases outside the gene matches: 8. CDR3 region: CASRSHEGANTEAFF. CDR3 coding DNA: TGTGCCAGCAGGTCACACGAGGGGGCGAACACTGAAGCTTTCTTT.

The CDR3 reads CATSDPRTRTYEQYF. CDR3 DNA sequence: TGTGCCACCAGTGATCCCCGGACTCGAACCTACGAGCAGTACTTC. J is TRBJ2-7 and V is TRBV24-1; D is possibly TRBD2 (5 bases). This CDR3 comprises 15 residues. Per germline, CDR1 KGHDR and CDR2 SFDVKD. Trimming took off 3 bases at V and 2 bases at J, with 13 bases between the two ends.

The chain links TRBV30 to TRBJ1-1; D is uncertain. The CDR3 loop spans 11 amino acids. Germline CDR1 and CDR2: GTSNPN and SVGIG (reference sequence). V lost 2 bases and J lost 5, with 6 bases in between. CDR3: CAWSPGTEAFF. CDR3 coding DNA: TGTGCCTGGAGTCCGGGAACTGAAGCTTTCTTT.

For the CDR3, the DNA is TGTGCCAGCAGCAAAGGGGGTGGCTACACCTTC. Protein product: CASSKGGGYTF. The V gene is TRBV12-3 or TRBV12-4, the J gene TRBJ1-2; tentatively, D is TRBD1 (6 bases). Trimming took 6 bases from V and 7 from J, leaving 9 bases between them. The CDR3 has 11 amino acids.

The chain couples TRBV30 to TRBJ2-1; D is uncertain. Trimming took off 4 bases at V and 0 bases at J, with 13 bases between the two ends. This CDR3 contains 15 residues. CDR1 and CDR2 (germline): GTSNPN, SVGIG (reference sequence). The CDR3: CAWNGLTSSYNEQFF. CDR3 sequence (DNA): TGTGCCTGGAATGGGCTGACAAGCTCCTACAATGAGCAGTTCTTC.

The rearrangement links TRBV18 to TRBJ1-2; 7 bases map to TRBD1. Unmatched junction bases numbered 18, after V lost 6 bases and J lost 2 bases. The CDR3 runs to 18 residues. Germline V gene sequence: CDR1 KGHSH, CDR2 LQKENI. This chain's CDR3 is CASSLRTHRDSENYGYTF. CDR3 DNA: TGTGCCAGCTCCCTCCGGACCCATCGGGACAGTGAAAACTATGGCTACACCTTC.

The CDR3 region has the DNA TGCGCCAGCAGTGTCGCGGGGACAGGCACCTACGGCTACACCTTC. Translation gives CASSVAGTGTYGYTF. The genes are TRBV4-3 and TRBJ1-2, with 8 bases identical to TRBD1. The CDR3 length is 15 residues. Looked up from germline, CDR1 is LGHNA and CDR2 is YSLEER. V gave up 6 bases and J gave up 8 bases; unmatched junction bases: 14.

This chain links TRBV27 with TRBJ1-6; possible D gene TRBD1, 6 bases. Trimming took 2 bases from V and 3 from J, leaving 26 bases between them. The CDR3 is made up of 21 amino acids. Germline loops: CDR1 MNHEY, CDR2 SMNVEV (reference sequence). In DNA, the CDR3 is TGTGCCAGCAGTTTAAGGACCGACTACTCCCGTAGGGGGAGCTATAATTCACCCCTCCACTTT. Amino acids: CASSLRTDYSRRGSYNSPLHF.

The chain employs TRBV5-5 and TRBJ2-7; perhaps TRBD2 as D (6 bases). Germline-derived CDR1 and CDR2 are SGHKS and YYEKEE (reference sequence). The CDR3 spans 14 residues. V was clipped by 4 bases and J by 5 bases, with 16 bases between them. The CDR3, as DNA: TGTGCCAGCAGCCAATGGGGGGTGTCAAACGAGCAGTACTTC. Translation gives CASSQWGVSNEQYF.

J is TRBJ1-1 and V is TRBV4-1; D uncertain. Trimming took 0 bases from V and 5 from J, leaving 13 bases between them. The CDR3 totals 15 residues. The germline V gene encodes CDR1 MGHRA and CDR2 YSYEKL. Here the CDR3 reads CASSQESIEITEAFF. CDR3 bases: TGCGCCAGCAGCCAAGAAAGCATCGAGATTACTGAAGCTTTCTTT.

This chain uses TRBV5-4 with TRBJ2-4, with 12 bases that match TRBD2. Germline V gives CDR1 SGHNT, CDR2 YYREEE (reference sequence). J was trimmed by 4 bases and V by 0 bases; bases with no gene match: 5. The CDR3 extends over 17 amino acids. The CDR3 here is CASSLAGLAGRKNIQYF. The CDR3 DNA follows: TGTGCCAGCAGCTTGGCGGGACTAGCGGGCCGAAAAAACATTCAGTACTTC.

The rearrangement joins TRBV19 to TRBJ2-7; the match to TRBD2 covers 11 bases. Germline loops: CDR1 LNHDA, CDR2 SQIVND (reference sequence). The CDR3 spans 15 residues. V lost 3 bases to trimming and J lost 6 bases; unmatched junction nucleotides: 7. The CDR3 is CASSIVTSGSGEQYF. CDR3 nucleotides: TGTGCCAGTAGTATCGTAACTAGCGGGAGTGGCGAGCAGTACTTC. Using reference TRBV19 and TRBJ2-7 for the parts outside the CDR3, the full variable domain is DGGITQSPKYLFRKEGQNVTLSCEQNLNHDAMYWYRQDPGQGLRLIYYSQIVNDFQKGDIAEGYSVSREKKESFPLTVTSAQKNPTAFYLCASSIVTSGSGEQYFGPGTRLTVT.

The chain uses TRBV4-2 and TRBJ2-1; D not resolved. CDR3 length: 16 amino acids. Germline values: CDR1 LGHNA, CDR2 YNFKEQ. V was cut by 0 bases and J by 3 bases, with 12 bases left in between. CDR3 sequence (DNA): TGTGCCAGCAGCCAAGATTTTCGAGCGAGCTACAATGAGCAGTTCTTC. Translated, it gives CASSQDFRASYNEQFF.

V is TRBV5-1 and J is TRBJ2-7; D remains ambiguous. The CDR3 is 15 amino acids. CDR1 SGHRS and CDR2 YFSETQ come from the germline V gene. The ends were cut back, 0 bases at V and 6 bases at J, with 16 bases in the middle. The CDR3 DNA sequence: TGCGCCAGCAGCTTGGCGGCTAGAGGAGCAAGCGAGCAGTACTTC. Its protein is CASSLAARGASEQYF.

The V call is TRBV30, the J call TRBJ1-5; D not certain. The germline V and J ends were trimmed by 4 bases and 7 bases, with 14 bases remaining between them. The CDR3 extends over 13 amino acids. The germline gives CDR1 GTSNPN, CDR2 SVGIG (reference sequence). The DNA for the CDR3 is TGTGCCTGGACCGGGGATGGAATCCAGCCCCAGCATTTT. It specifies CAWTGDGIQPQHF.

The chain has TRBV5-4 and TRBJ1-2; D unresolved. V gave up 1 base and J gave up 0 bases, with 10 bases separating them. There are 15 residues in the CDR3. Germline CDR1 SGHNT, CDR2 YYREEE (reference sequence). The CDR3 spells CASSLKTGANYGYTF. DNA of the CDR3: TGTGCCAGCAGCTTGAAAACGGGAGCTAACTATGGCTACACCTTC.

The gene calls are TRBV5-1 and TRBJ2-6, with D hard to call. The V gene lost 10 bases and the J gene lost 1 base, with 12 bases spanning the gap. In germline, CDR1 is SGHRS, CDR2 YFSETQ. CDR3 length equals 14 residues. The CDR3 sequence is CASRPRSGANVLTF. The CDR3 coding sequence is TGCGCCTCCCGTCCGCGGTCTGGGGCCAACGTCCTGACTTTC.

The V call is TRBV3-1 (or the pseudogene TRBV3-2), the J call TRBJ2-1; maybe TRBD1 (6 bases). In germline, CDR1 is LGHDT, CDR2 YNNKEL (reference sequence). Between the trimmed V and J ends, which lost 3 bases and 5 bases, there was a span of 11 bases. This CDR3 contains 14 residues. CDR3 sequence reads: CASSQGRGNNEQFF. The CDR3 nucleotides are TGTGCCAGCAGCCAGGGCAGGGGTAACAATGAGCAGTTCTTC.

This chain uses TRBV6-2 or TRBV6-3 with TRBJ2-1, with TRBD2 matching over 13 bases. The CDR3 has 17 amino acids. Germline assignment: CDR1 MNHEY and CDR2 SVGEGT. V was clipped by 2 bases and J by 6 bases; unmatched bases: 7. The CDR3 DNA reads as TGTGCCAGCAGTTACCGTAGGACTAGCGGGAGTCGCAATGAGCAGTTCTTC. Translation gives CASSYRRTSGSRNEQFF.

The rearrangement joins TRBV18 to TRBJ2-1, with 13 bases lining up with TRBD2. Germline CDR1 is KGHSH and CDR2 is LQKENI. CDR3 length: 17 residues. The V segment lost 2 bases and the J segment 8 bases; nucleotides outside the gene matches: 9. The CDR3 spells CASSPMLLAGGADEQFF. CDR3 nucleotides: TGTGCCAGCTCACCAATGCTACTAGCGGGGGGGGCCGATGAGCAGTTCTTC.

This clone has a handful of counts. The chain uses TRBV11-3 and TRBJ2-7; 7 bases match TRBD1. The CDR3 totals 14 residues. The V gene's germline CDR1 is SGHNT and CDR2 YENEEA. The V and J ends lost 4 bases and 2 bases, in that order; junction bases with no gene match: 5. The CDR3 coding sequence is TGTGCCAGCAGCTCAGACAGGGCTCCCTACGAGCAGTACTTC. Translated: CASSSDRAPYEQYF.

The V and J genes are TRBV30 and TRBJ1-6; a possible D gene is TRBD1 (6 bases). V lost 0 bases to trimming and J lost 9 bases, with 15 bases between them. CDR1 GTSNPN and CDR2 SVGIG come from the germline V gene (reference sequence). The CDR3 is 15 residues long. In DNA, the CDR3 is TGTGCCTGGAGTGTACGAGGGGGAAGGAGTTCACCCCTCCACTTT. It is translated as CAWSVRGGRSSPLHF.

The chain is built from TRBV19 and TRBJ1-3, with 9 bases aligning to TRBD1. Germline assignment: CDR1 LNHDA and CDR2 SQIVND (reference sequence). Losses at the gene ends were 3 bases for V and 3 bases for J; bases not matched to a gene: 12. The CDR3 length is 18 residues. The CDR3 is CASSMLGQGISGGNTIYF. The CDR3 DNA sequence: TGTGCCAGTAGTATGCTAGGACAGGGGATCTCCGGTGGAAACACCATATATTTT. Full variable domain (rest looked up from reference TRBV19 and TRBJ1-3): DGGITQSPKYLFRKEGQNVTLSCEQNLNHDAMYWYRQDPGQGLRLIYYSQIVNDFQKGDIAEGYSVSREKKESFPLTVTSAQKNPTAFYLCASSMLGQGISGGNTIYFGEGSWLTVV.

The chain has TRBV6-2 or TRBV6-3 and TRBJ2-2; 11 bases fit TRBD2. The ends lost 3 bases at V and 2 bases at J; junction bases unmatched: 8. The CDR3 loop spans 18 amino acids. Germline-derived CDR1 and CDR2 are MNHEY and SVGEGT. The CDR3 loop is CASSYSLAGGHNTGELFF. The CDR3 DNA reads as TGTGCCAGCAGTTATTCCCTAGCGGGGGGCCATAACACCGGGGAGCTGTTTTTT.